This entry lists 29 T cell receptor beta chains sequenced from one sample in a study of technical replicates of blood from a handful of donors. Using immunoSEQ multiplex PCR, the repertoire was profiled, and TCRdb retains in-frame clones only, with some absent. This sample has some 64,000 clones; more than 95% occur once, and the top ten carry 0.19%. The source material was T cells isolated from PBMCs. Receptor source: a human donor in good health.

The gene calls are TRBV5-4 and TRBJ2-7; 7 nucleotides match TRBD1. Germline V lookup: CDR1 SGHNT, CDR2 YYREEE (reference sequence). CDR3 length: 14 amino acids. The trim removed 4 bases at V and 3 bases at J, leaving 7 bases unmatched. The CDR3 bases are TGTGCCAGCAGCCATCGACAGGGCAACTACGAGCAGTACTTC. Encoded protein: CASSHRQGNYEQYF.

V usage is TRBV5-1 and J usage is TRBJ1-6, with D perhaps TRBD1 (5 bases). V lost 3 bases to trimming and J lost 8 bases, with 18 bases between them. Germline V gene sequence: CDR1 SGHRS, CDR2 YFSETQ. The CDR3 runs 16 residues. The CDR3 loop is CASSSPSQGVYSPLHF. The CDR3 DNA is TGCGCCAGCAGCTCCCCCTCCCAGGGTGTCTATTCACCCCTCCACTTT.

The CDR3 DNA follows: TGTGCTAGTGGTTTGGCTTCTAGCGGGATATCATCTAGCACAGATACGCAGTATTTT. Protein: CASGLASSGISSSTDTQYF. The rearrangement uses TRBV12-5 and TRBJ2-3; 9 nucleotides match TRBD2. CDR3 size: 19 residues. V gave up 1 base and J gave up 0 bases; unmatched junction bases: 11. Germline V gives CDR1 LGHNT, CDR2 FRNRAP.

The chain has TRBV23-1 and TRBJ1-1, with 9 bases aligning to TRBD1. TRBV23-1 is reported as an ORF; its role is uncertain. The junction had 13 bases not matched to a gene; V was cut back by 2 bases and J by 3 bases. This CDR3 contains 18 residues. CDR3 loop: CASSQRDRVIPGHTEAFF. Written as DNA, the CDR3 is TGCGCCAGCAGTCAAAGGGACAGGGTGATACCTGGGCACACTGAAGCTTTCTTT.

This chain joins TRBV5-6 and TRBJ1-5; 9 bases are shared with TRBD1. The trim removed 4 bases at V and 6 bases at J, leaving 5 bases unmatched. The CDR3 totals 14 residues. The germline CDR1 and CDR2 sequences are SGHDT and YYEEEE. This CDR3 is CASSADRGSQPQHF. The CDR3 DNA follows: TGTGCCAGCAGCGCGGACAGGGGTAGTCAGCCCCAGCATTTT.

The rearrangement joins TRBV7-2 to TRBJ1-1, with 9 bases matching TRBD1. After removal of 5 bases from V and 5 bases from J, the junction contained 9 bases not matched to a gene. Germline V gives CDR1 SGHTA, CDR2 FQGNSA. The CDR3 loop spans 15 amino acids. The CDR3 is CASSPLQGAWTEAFF. The CDR3 bases are TGTGCCAGCAGCCCGCTACAGGGGGCCTGGACTGAAGCTTTCTTT.

The rearrangement uses TRBV4-1 and TRBJ2-3; TRBD2 aligns across 9 bases. Germline CDR1 and CDR2: MGHRA and YSYEKL. V lost 0 bases and J lost 3; bases outside the gene matches: 7. The CDR3 runs 17 residues. The CDR3 here is CASSQDVTSGLTDTQYF. The CDR3 DNA follows: TGCGCCAGCAGCCAAGATGTAACTAGCGGGTTGACAGATACGCAGTATTTT.

V and J are TRBV5-1 and TRBJ2-1; 11 bases align to TRBD1. The CDR3 length is 13 residues. Germline V lookup: CDR1 SGHRS, CDR2 YFSETQ. V lost 4 bases, J lost 8 bases, and 2 bases stayed unmatched. CDR3 in DNA: TGCGCCAGCAGCGTGGGACAGGGGGATGAGCAGTTCTTC. It specifies CASSVGQGDEQFF.

V usage is TRBV28 and J usage is TRBJ2-7; TRBD1 matches at 7 bases. V lost 6 bases and J lost 3; bases outside the gene matches: 11. Germline loops: CDR1 MDHEN, CDR2 SYDVKM. The CDR3 length is 15 residues. The CDR3 DNA sequence: TGTGCCAGCAGCCCACAGGGGCAGGGGCACTACGAGCAGTACTTC. Protein product: CASSPQGQGHYEQYF.

The count of this clone is one. The chain has TRBV28 and TRBJ1-4; unclear D gene. Trimming stripped 4 bases from V and 7 bases from J, with 10 bases between. Germline CDR1 reads MDHEN; CDR2 reads SYDVKM. This CDR3 region has 13 residues. CDR3 sequence reads: CASSSEAAEKLFF. Here the CDR3 DNA reads TGTGCCAGCAGTTCCGAAGCGGCTGAAAAACTGTTTTTT.

The chain uses TRBV4-1 and TRBJ2-2; the match to TRBD1 covers 9 bases. V lost 5 bases to trimming and J lost 6 bases; unmatched junction nucleotides: 10. The CDR3 extends over 16 amino acids. CDR1 and CDR2 (germline): MGHRA, YSYEKL. The CDR3, as DNA: TGCGCCAGCAGCTCCAACAGGGGGCGAAGCGCCGGGGAGCTGTTTTTT. Amino acid sequence: CASSSNRGRSAGELFF.

This clone was observed once. V gene TRBV5-1 combines with J gene TRBJ2-7, with D possibly being TRBD2 (5 bases). The CDR3 sequence is 16 residues long. Germline assignment: CDR1 SGHRS and CDR2 YFSETQ. The ends were cut back, 0 bases at V and 2 bases at J, with 15 bases in the middle. The CDR3 nucleotides are TGCGCCAGCAGCTTGGGAGGACCCGAGGGTACCTACGAGCAGTACTTC. Translated: CASSLGGPEGTYEQYF. Based on the CDR3 plus reference TRBV5-1 and TRBJ2-7, the full variable domain is KAGVTQTPRYLIKTRGQQVTLSCSPISGHRSVSWYQQTPGQGLQFLFEYFSETQRNKGNFPGRFSGRQFSNSRSEMNVSTLELGDSALYLCASSLGGPEGTYEQYFGPGTRLTVT.

V is TRBV7-9 and J is TRBJ1-2, with a tentative D call TRBD1 (6 bases). CDR3 length: 15 amino acids. Trimming cost V 6 bases and J 8 bases, with 22 bases left between them. The germline CDR1 and CDR2 sequences are SEHNR and FQNEAQ (reference sequence). CDR3 sequence (DNA): TGTGCCAGCAGGTATAACACGGACAGCTCGACCGGCTACACCTTC. Its protein product is CASRYNTDSSTGYTF.

The rearrangement links TRBV25-1 to TRBJ1-1; D not resolved. Trimming cost V 6 bases and J 3 bases, with 11 bases left between them. CDR3 length equals 13 residues. CDR1 and CDR2 from the germline V gene are MGHDK and SYGVNS. Written as DNA, the CDR3 is TGTGCCAGCAGAACGACGGGATACACTGAAGCTTTCTTT. Protein product: CASRTTGYTEAFF.

This sequence joins TRBV11-3 and TRBJ2-3, with TRBD1 identical over 9 bases. This CDR3 spans 14 amino acids. V trimming: 5 bases; J trimming: 4 bases; junction bases outside the gene matches: 4. Germline assignment: CDR1 SGHNT and CDR2 YENEEA. CDR3 protein: CASSPTGGSDTQYF. In nucleotides, the CDR3 is TGTGCCAGCAGCCCGACAGGGGGATCAGATACGCAGTATTTT. The full variable domain, rest sourced from reference TRBV11-3 and TRBJ2-3, is EAGVVQSPRYKIIEKKQPVAFWCNPISGHNTLYWYLQNLGQGPELLIRYENEEAVDDSQLPKDRFSAERLKGVDSTLKIQPAELGDSAVYLCASSPTGGSDTQYFGPGTRLTVL.

The chain couples TRBV6-6 to TRBJ1-2; TRBD1 agrees at 10 bases. The V and J ends lost 0 bases and 2 bases, in that order; junction bases with no gene match: 3. The CDR3 has 16 amino acids. The germline V gene encodes CDR1 MNHNY and CDR2 SVGAGI (reference sequence). CDR3 in DNA: TGTGCCAGCAGTTACTCAGACAGGGGGCGCAACTATGGCTACACCTTC. It encodes CASSYSDRGRNYGYTF.

The chain couples TRBV30 to TRBJ2-3; 11 bases fit TRBD2. CDR3 length: 15 residues. V gave up 8 bases and J gave up 2 bases; unmatched junction bases: 9. Germline CDR1 GTSNPN, CDR2 SVGIG (reference sequence). CDR3 residues: CAVGVAGGLTDTQYF. Here the CDR3 DNA reads TGTGCCGTCGGGGTAGCGGGGGGGCTCACAGATACGCAGTATTTT.

V is TRBV6-5 and J is TRBJ2-6; D might be TRBD1 (5 bases). CDR1 and CDR2 from the germline V gene are MNHEY and SVGAGI. This CDR3 contains 14 residues. V was cut by 5 bases and J by 1 base, with 6 bases left in between. In nucleotides, the CDR3 is TGTGCCAGCAGTAGGGGATCTGGGGCCAACGTCCTGACTTTC. Its translation: CASSRGSGANVLTF.

The chain joins TRBV27 to TRBJ2-7, with D hard to call. The CDR3 loop spans 16 amino acids. Trimming pared 8 bases from V and 2 bases from J, leaving 22 bases between. Germline V lookup: CDR1 MNHEY, CDR2 SMNVEV (reference sequence). CDR3 in DNA: TGTGCCAGCGGCCCGTTCAGGTTGGCACCCGCCTACGAGCAGTACTTC. It encodes CASGPFRLAPAYEQYF.

The chain has TRBV6-1 and TRBJ1-2; D unresolved. The V gene's germline CDR1 is MNHNS and CDR2 SASEGT. The ends were cut back, 3 bases at V and 0 bases at J, with 8 bases in the middle. This CDR3 contains 14 residues. The CDR3 DNA follows: TGTGCCAGCAGTGAGTTGGGCCCTAACTATGGCTACACCTTC. It specifies CASSELGPNYGYTF.

This clone was recorded only once. The chain combines TRBV5-1 with TRBJ1-3, with D perhaps matching TRBD1 (5 bases). The CDR3 extends over 15 amino acids. The V gene lost 0 bases and the J gene lost 2 bases, with 9 bases spanning the gap. From germline, CDR1 is SGHRS and CDR2 YFSETQ. The CDR3 sequence is CASSLGQGTGNTIYF. DNA of the CDR3: TGCGCCAGCAGCTTGGGGCAGGGTACTGGAAACACCATATATTTT.

This clone was seen only a few times. DNA for the CDR3: TGTGCCAGCAAGGAATCAGGGGACTCCTACGAGCAGTACTTC. This encodes CASKESGDSYEQYF. The chain employs TRBV6-1 and TRBJ2-7; maybe TRBD1 (6 bases). Germline CDR1 MNHNS, CDR2 SASEGT. The CDR3 loop spans 14 amino acids. V gave up 7 bases and J gave up 0 bases, with 13 bases separating them.

This clone was seen a single time. The CDR3 sequence: CASSRDSAGYGYTF. CDR3 DNA: TGCGCCAGCAGTAGGGACAGTGCGGGCTATGGCTACACCTTC. The gene calls are TRBV10-1 and TRBJ1-2; TRBD1 aligns across 7 bases. With 5 bases clipped from V and 4 bases from J, the junction kept 7 bases outside the gene matches. Germline V gene data show CDR1 as WNHNN and CDR2 as SYGVQD (reference sequence). The CDR3 covers 14 residues.

The chain links TRBV5-4 to TRBJ1-1; TRBD1 aligns across 8 bases. Germline V gives CDR1 SGHNT, CDR2 YYREEE (reference sequence). CDR3 length equals 15 residues. V trimming: 5 bases; J trimming: 6 bases; junction bases outside the gene matches: 12. CDR3 sequence: CASRSTGGAIAEAFF. The CDR3 region has the DNA TGTGCCAGCAGGTCTACAGGGGGGGCCATCGCTGAAGCTTTCTTT.

The J gene is TRBJ2-7, the V gene TRBV10-1; 8 nucleotides agree with TRBD2. J lost 4 bases, V lost 4 bases, and 6 bases had no gene match. The germline gives CDR1 WNHNN, CDR2 SYGVQD (reference sequence). The CDR3 spans 14 residues. The CDR3 spells CASSGPGLGYEQYF. CDR3 bases: TGCGCCAGCAGTGGTCCGGGACTAGGTTACGAGCAGTACTTC.

J is TRBJ2-7 and V is TRBV27; 10 bases line up with TRBD2. This CDR3 is 14 amino acids long. Germline values: CDR1 MNHEY, CDR2 SMNVEV (reference sequence). V was clipped by 6 bases and J by 7 bases; unmatched bases: 9. The CDR3 coding sequence is TGTGCCAGCAGGGACGCCGGACTAGCGGAAGAGCAGTACTTC. Translated, it gives CASRDAGLAEEQYF.

The rearrangement joins TRBV4-1 to TRBJ1-2, with D tentatively TRBD1 (5 bases). Trimming left V 3 bases short and J 4 bases short, with 18 bases between. Germline assignment: CDR1 MGHRA and CDR2 YSYEKL. The CDR3 loop spans 16 amino acids. The CDR3 sequence is CASSHPAQGLGYGYTF. As DNA, the CDR3 is TGCGCCAGCAGCCACCCAGCTCAGGGACTTGGCTATGGCTACACCTTC.

This chain joins TRBV6-5 and TRBJ2-7; 10 bases line up with TRBD2. The germline V gene encodes CDR1 MNHEY and CDR2 SVGAGI. V lost 5 bases, J lost 7 bases, and 8 bases stayed unmatched. The CDR3 loop spans 14 amino acids. The DNA for the CDR3 is TGTGCCAGCAGTAAGGCTCCTAGCGGGGGAGAGCAGTACTTC. Its protein is CASSKAPSGGEQYF.

V gene TRBV7-9 combines with J gene TRBJ2-7; D remains unclear. Germline loops: CDR1 SEHNR, CDR2 FQNEAQ (reference sequence). V was cut by 2 bases and J by 3 bases, with 8 bases left in between. The CDR3 totals 13 residues. The CDR3 here is CASSLLTGYEQYF. In nucleotides, the CDR3 is TGTGCCAGCAGCTTACTCACCGGCTACGAGCAGTACTTC.